Listed below are T cell receptor beta chains from one sample, sequenced in a study of T cell responses to AZD1222 COVID-19 vaccine. Repertoires were generated with immunoSEQ multiplex PCR, while TCRdb's copy carries only in-frame clones and drops some. The data show 110,000 or so clones, with approximately 93% seen just once and approximately 4.9% held by the top ten. The sample here was peripheral blood, taken on day 0 of AZD1222 vaccination. These receptors were obtained from an adult in good health. Both conserved end residues are part of each CDR3. Each record gives: V gene, J gene, clone size, D gene, CDR3 protein, CDR3 DNA. A D gene is named only where the DNA matches it firmly. Clone size is given for some rows only: seen once, a few or many times, or a class if the clone is expanded.

>TRBV6-5|TRBJ1-2|-|-
CASSYSVHRDYGYTF
TGTGCCAGCAGTTACTCGGTTCACCGTGACTATGGCTACACCTTC
>TRBV5-1|TRBJ1-1|-|-
CASSLEPGSDTEAFF
TGCGCCAGCAGCTTGGAGCCGGGATCGGACACTGAAGCTTTCTTT
>TRBV6-5|TRBJ1-5|-|-
CASSSDSSNQPQHF
TGTGCCAGCAGCAGCGACAGTAGCAATCAGCCCCAGCATTTT
>TRBV6-5|TRBJ1-2|-|TRBD1
CASSYPQGAHGYTF
TGTGCCAGCAGTTACCCCCAGGGGGCGCATGGCTACACCTTC
>TRBV5-1|TRBJ2-1|-|-
CASSPGTRTVYNEQFF
TGCGCCAGCAGCCCGGGAACCCGGACGGTCTACAATGAGCAGTTCTTC
>TRBV6-2/TRBV6-3|TRBJ1-5|-|TRBD1
CASSWDRANQPQHF
TGTGCCAGCAGTTGGGACAGGGCGAATCAGCCCCAGCATTTT
>TRBV5-4|TRBJ1-3|-|TRBD1
CASSLGGQGAGNTIYF
TGTGCCAGCAGCTTGGGTGGACAGGGGGCTGGAAACACCATATATTTT
>TRBV6-5|TRBJ2-1|once|-
CASSLGGVVDEQFF
TGTGCCAGCAGTTTGGGCGGGGTGGTCGATGAGCAGTTCTTC
>TRBV21-1|TRBJ1-1|-|-
CASSTQRSDRDKHYTEAFF
TGTGCCAGCAGCACTCAGCGCTCGGACAGGGACAAGCATTACACTGAAGCTTTCTTT
>TRBV27|TRBJ1-1|-|TRBD1
CASRTRGLMNTEAFF
TGTGCCAGCAGAACCAGGGGGCTCATGAACACTGAAGCTTTCTTT
>TRBV5-1|TRBJ2-7|once|-
CASSLSASSSYEQYF
TGCGCCAGCAGCTTATCTGCCAGCAGCTCCTACGAGCAGTACTTC
>TRBV2|TRBJ1-6|-|TRBD1
CASSGGPGGSPLHF
TGTGCCAGCAGTGGAGGGCCAGGGGGGTCACCCCTCCACTTT